This T cell receptor beta chain was obtained from a study of T cell responses to AZD1222 COVID-19 vaccine. Overall study context: Some second doses came at about 4 weeks and others at about 12 weeks; these were pooled.

Trimming removed 4 bases from V and 0 bases from J, with 10 bases in between. Germline loops: CDR1 KGHSY, CDR2 FQNENV. This CDR3 region has 15 residues. Sequencing used immunoSEQ multiplex PCR; TCRdb keeps in-frame clones, though not all of them. Of about 140,000 clones in the sample, roughly nine tenths are singletons; the top ten hold about 3%. This clonotype originated in an adult in good health. The chain combines TRBV16 with TRBJ1-5; D is unclear. Here the sequenced sample was peripheral blood, taken on day 0 of AZD1222 vaccination. The CDR3 protein is CASSREMYSNQPQHF. CDR3 in DNA: TGTGCCAGCAGCCGCGAAATGTATAGCAATCAGCCCCAGCATTTT.